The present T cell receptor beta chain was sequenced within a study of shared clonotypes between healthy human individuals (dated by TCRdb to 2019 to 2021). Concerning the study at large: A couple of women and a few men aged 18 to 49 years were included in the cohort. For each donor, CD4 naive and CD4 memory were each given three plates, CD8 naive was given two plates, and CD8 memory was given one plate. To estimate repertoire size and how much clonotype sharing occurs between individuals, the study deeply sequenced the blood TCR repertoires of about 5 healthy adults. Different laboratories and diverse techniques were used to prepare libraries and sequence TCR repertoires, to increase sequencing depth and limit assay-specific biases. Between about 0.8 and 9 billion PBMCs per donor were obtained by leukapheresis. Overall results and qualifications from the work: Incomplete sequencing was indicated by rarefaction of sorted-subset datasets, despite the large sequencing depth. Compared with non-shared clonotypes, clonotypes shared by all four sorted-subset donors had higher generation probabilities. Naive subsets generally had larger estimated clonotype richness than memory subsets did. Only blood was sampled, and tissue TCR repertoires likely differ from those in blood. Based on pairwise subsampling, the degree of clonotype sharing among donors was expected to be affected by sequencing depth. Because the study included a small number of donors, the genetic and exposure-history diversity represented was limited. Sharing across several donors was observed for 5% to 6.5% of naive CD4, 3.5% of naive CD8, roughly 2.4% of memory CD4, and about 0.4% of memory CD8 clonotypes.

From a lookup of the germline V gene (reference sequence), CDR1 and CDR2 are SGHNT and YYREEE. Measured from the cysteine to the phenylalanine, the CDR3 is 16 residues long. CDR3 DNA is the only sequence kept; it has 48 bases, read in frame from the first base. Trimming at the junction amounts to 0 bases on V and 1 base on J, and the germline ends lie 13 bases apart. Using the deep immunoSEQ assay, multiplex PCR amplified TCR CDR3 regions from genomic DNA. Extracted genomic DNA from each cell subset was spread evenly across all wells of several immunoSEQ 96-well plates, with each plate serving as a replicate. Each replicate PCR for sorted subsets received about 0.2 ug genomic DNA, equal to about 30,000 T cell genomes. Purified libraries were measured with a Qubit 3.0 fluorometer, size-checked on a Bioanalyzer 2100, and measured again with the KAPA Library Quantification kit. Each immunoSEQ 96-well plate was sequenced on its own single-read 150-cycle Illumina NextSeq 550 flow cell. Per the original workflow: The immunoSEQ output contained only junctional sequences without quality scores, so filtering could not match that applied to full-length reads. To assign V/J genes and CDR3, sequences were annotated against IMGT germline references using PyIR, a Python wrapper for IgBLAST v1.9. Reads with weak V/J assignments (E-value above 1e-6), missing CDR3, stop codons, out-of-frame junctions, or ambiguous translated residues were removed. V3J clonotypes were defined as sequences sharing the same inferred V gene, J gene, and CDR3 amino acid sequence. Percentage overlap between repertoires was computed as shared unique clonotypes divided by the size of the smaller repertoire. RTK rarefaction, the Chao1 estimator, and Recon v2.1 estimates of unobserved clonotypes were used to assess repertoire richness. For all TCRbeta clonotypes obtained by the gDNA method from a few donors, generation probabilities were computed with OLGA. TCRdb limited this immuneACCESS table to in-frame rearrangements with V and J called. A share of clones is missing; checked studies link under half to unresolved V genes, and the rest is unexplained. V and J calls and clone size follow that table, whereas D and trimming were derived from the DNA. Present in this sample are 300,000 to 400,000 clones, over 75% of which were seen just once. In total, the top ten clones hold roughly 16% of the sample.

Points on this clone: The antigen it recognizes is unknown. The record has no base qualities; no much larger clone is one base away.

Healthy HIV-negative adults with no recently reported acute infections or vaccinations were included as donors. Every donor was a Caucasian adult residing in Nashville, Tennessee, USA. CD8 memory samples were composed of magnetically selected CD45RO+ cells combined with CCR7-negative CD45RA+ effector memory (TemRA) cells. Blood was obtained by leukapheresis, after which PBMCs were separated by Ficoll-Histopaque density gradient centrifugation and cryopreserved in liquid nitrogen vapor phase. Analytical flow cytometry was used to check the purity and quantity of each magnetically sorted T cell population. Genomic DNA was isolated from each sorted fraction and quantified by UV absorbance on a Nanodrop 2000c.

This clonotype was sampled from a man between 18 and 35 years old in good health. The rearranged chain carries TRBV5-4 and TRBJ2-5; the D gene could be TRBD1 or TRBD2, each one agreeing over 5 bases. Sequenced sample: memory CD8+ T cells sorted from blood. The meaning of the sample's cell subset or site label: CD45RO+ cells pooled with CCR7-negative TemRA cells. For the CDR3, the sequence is CASSLATVGVQETQYF. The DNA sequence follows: TGTGCCAGCAGCTTGGCCACAGTGGGGGTCCAAGAGACCCAGTACTTC.